A single sample is the source of the 9 T cell receptor beta chains below, sequenced in a study of tumor-infiltrating lymphocytes in primary liver carcinoma. Constant-region priming of about 520 ng total RNA yielded TCR beta cDNA. Three-round nested multiplex PCR performed with slightly modified ARM-PCR produced the TCR beta libraries. Researchers ran the first two PCR rounds for roughly 10 cycles each with TRBV1-TRBV30 forward primers and a C-beta reverse primer. TCRdb recomputed calls from the multiplex PCR reads with MiXCR, one row per CDR3 protein. Of around 81,000 distinct CDR3 sequences listed, 71% were seen once; the top ten hold roughly an eighth. Total RNA and DNA came together from 20-30 mg of bulk tissue without cell sorting. The sample was liver tumor tissue from sampling region 4. The subset here: tumor region T4, right-lateral pole. Source of these receptors: a woman aged 55-70 years with primary liver carcinoma and hepatitis B virus infection.

This clonotype was seen only a few times. This is likely a read error, given that the CDR3 carries no conserved phenylalanine or tryptophan at its end. This chain joins TRBV12-3 or TRBV12-4 and TRBJ2-1; the match to TRBD1 covers 7 bases. The CDR3 has 15 amino acids. V dropped 5 bases and J dropped 4; count of bases not matched to a gene: 8. The CDR3 sequence: CASSPWDRDYNEQFL. CDR3 coding DNA: TGTGCCAGCAGTCCCTGGGACAGAGATTACAATGAGCAGTTCTTG.

To note about this clonotype: Sequence at one end of the junction differs from germline and may be a read error. The CDR3 loop is CSVEDPRDRLGYVF. The CDR3 coding sequence is TGCAGCGTTGAAGATCCCCGGGACCGGCTTGGCTACGTCTTC. The gene calls are TRBV29-1 and TRBJ1-2; D might be TRBD1 (5 bases). The germline V gene encodes CDR1 SQVTM and CDR2 ANQGSEA. CDR3 length: 14 amino acids.

Details on this clonotype: Since no conserved phenylalanine or tryptophan closes the CDR3, a read error is the likely cause. The V gene is TRBV20-1, the J gene TRBJ2-3; TRBD2 agrees at 14 bases. Germline V CDR1 and CDR2: DFQATT, SNEGSKA (reference sequence). This CDR3 contains 16 residues. V shed 3 bases and J 3 bases; nucleotides not matched to a gene: 5. The CDR3 region has the DNA TGCAGTGCTAGGCCCGGGACTAGCGGGAGTACAGATACGCAGTATTAT. It translates to CSARPGTSGSTDTQYY.

With respect to this clonotype: This CDR3 fails to terminate in the conserved phenylalanine or tryptophan, so it likely reflects a read error. The chain couples TRBV14 to TRBJ1-1, with D uncertain. V gave up 0 bases and J gave up 4 bases, with 3 bases separating them. The CDR3 has 12 amino acids. Per the germline V gene, CDR1 is SGHDN and CDR2 is FVKESK. CDR3 region: CASSQEATEAFI. CDR3 coding DNA: TGTGCCAGCAGCCAAGAAGCCACTGAAGCTTTCATT.

This chain connects TRBV6-6 to TRBJ2-1; D is perhaps TRBD2 (7 bases). The CDR3 covers 15 residues. The germline gives CDR1 MNHNY, CDR2 SVGAGI (reference sequence). In nucleotides, the CDR3 is TGTGTCAACAGGGCCGGGGGGAGCTCCTACAATGAGCAGTTCTTC. Translating gives CVNRAGGSSYNEQFF.

For this clonotype: One junction end does not reproduce the germline sequence, and a read error may be involved. The rearrangement joins TRBV6-6 to TRBJ2-3, with TRBD1 as a possible D gene (5 bases). Germline V lookup: CDR1 MNHNY, CDR2 SVGAGI (reference sequence). The CDR3 sequence is 15 residues long. Here the CDR3 reads CVSRVQDTRTDTQYF. The CDR3 DNA is TGTGTCAGCAGAGTACAGGATACCCGCACAGATACGCAGTACTTT.

This clonotype showed up many times. The V and J genes are TRBV12-3 or TRBV12-4 and TRBJ1-1, with D possibly matching TRBD1 (6 bases). CDR3 length equals 13 residues. Deletions cut 7 bases from V and 1 base from J, with 10 bases between. CDR3 DNA sequence: TGTGCCAGCACTCTCAGGGGGAACACTGAAGCTTTCTTT. It codes for CASTLRGNTEAFF.

Comment on this clonotype: An end of the junction does not agree with germline; a read error may underlie this. This rearrangement joins TRBV11-3 to TRBJ2-7; D unresolved. The CDR3 contains 16 residues. The germline gives CDR1 SGHNT, CDR2 YENEEA. CDR3 region: CASSARETLSSYEQYF. In DNA form, the CDR3 reads TGTGCAAGCAGCGCCCGCGAGACACTATCTTCCTACGAGCAGTACTTC.

A note on this clonotype: The junction shows a germline mismatch at one end, possibly a read error. In DNA form, the CDR3 reads TGTGCCAGCAGCTTAGAAGCGGGAGGGCAAGAGATCCAGTACTTC. It translates to CASSLEAGGQEIQYF. V is TRBV5-6 and J is TRBJ2-5; TRBD2 agrees at 10 bases. This CDR3 contains 15 residues. Germline V gene lookup returns CDR1 SGHDT and CDR2 YYEEEE.